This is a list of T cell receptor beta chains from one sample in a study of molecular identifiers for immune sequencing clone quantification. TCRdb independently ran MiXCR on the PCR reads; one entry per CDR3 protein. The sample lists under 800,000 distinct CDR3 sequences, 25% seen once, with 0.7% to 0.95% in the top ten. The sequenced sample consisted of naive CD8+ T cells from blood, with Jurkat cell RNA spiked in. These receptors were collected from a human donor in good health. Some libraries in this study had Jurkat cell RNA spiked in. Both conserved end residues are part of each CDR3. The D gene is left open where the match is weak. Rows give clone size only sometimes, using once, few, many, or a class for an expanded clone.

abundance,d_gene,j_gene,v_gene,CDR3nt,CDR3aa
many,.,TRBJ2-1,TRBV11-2,TGTGCCAGCAGCTCAATAAACAATGAGCAGTTCTTC,CASSSINNEQFF
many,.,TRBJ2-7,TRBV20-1,TGCAGTGCTAGAGATATAGGGGGCGAGCAGTACTTC,CSARDIGGEQYF
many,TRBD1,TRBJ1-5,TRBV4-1,TGCGCCAGCAGCCAAGCCGGGACAGCTAATCAGCCCCAGCATTTT,CASSQAGTANQPQHF
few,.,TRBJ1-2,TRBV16,TGTGCCAGCAGCCAAGAACCAGGGCCCTATGGCTACACCTTC,CASSQEPGPYGYTF
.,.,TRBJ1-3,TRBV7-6,TGTGCCAGCAGCCAAGGACCGAACCCACCTGGAAACACCATATATTTT,CASSQGPNPPGNTIYF
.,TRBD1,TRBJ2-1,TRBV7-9,TGTGCCGGCAGCGACAGGGGCAATGAGCAGTTCTTC,CAGSDRGNEQFF
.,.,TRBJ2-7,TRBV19,TGTGCCCGTAGGCCCGCAGCCCCTCCGCCCTACGAGCAGTACTTC,CARRPAAPPPYEQYF
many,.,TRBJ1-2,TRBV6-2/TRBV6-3,TGTGCCAGCGGGCCCCGCCGGGGAGAGGACTATGGCTACACCTTC,CASGPRRGEDYGYTF
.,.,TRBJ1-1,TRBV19,TGTGCCAGTAGTATGGGGGATGAAGCTTTCTTT,CASSMGDEAFF
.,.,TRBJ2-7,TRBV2,TGTGCCAGCAGTGATAACACGGAAAGTAACCCCTACGAGCAGTACTTC,CASSDNTESNPYEQYF
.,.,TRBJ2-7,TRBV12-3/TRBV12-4,TGTGCGAGCAGTTTGGGCGGCTACGCGCAGTACTTC,CASSLGGYAQYF
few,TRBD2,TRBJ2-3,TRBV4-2,TGTGCCAGCAGCCAAGATCGCTGGACTAGCGGACGCACAGATACGCAGTATTTT,CASSQDRWTSGRTDTQYF
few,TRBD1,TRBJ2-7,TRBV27,TGTGCCAGCAAAGACAGGGCGACCGACTACGAGCAGTACTTC,CASKDRATDYEQYF
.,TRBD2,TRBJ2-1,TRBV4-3,TGCGCCAGCAGCCAAGACCCCCCCTGGACTAGCGGAGACCACAATGAGCAGTTCTTC,CASSQDPPWTSGDHNEQFF
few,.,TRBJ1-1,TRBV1,TGCACCAGCAGCCAAGACGGACAGGGGGTGGAAGTGGAGACTGAAGCTTTCTTT,CTSSQDGQGVEVETEAFF
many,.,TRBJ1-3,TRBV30,TGTGCCTGGAGCTCGGGGCAGATCTCTGGAAACACCATATATTTT,CAWSSGQISGNTIYF
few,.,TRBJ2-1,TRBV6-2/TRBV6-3,TGTGCCAGCAGTTACTACAACAATGAGCAGTTCTTC,CASSYYNNEQFF
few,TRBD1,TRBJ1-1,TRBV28,TGTGCCAGCAGCAGACAGGGGGCTTACACTGAAGCTTTCTTT,CASSRQGAYTEAFF
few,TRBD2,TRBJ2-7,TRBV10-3,TGTGCCATCAGAGACAGCGGGGGCCCTACCTACGAGCAGTACTTC,CAIRDSGGPTYEQYF
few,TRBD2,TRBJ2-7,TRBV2,TGTGCCAGCAGTGAATGGGCGGGAGAGGAGTACTTC,CASSEWAGEEYF
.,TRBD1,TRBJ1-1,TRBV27,TGTGCCAGCAGTCCACCTCGGACAGGGTTAGCTGAAGCTTTCTTT,CASSPPRTGLAEAFF
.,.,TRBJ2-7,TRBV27,TGTGCCAGCAGTGCCGGGGGAGTCCCCTACGAGCAGTACTTC,CASSAGGVPYEQYF
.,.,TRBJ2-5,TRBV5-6,TGTGCCAGCAGTGTGGAGACCCAGTACTTC,CASSVETQYF
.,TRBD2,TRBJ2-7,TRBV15,TGTGCCACCAGCGGGACTAGTTCCGAGCAGTACTTC,CATSGTSSEQYF
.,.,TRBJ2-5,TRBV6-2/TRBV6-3,TGTGCCAGCAGTTTCCGAACGGATCGAGGGGCCTGGGGGACCCAGTACTTC,CASSFRTDRGAWGTQYF
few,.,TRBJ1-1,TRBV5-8,TGTGCCAGCAGCTTGCGGGCGGGTGACACTGAAGCTTTCTTT,CASSLRAGDTEAFF
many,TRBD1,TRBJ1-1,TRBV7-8,TGTGCCAGCAGCGCTACTAGGGGGACAGGGGCTGAAGCTTTCTTT,CASSATRGTGAEAFF
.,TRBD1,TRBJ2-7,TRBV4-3,TGCGCCAGCAGCCATCACCCGGGACAGAGGTACGAGCAGTACTTC,CASSHHPGQRYEQYF
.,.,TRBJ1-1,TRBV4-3,TGCGCCAGCAGCCAAGATCTTAGGGGGTGGCCTGAAGCTTTCTTT,CASSQDLRGWPEAFF
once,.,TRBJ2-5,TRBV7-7,TGTGCTAGCGGCCCCCTGGGCAGGGAAGAGACCCAGTACTTC,CASGPLGREETQYF
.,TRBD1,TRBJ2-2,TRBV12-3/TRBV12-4,TGTGCCAGCAGACCGGGACAGGGGGCCTCCGGGGAGCTGTTTTTT,CASRPGQGASGELFF
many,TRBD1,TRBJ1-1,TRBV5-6,TGTGCCAGCAGCTTGAGCTCGGCAGGGGGCTTCGGTACTGAAGCTTTCTTT,CASSLSSAGGFGTEAFF
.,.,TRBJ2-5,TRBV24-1,TGTGCCACCAGTGATCCCACAGGGGCCAAAGCGGGCCGGACCTACAATGAGCAGTACTTC,CATSDPTGAKAGRTYNEQYF
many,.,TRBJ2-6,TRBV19,TGTGCCAGTAAAGACTCTGGGGCCAACGTCCTGACTTTC,CASKDSGANVLTF
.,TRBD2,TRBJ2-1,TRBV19,TGTGCCGGTAGTAGTAGCGGGAGGGCCGTTTATGGTAACTTTGAGCAGTTCTTC,CAGSSSGRAVYGNFEQFF
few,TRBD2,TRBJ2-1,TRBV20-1,TGCAGTGCCGCCTGGAGCGGGATGCTTGGTGAGCAGTTCTTC,CSAAWSGMLGEQFF
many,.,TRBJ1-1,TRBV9,TGTGCCAGCAGTTACACAGGAACCTCCTCTGGCACTGAAGCTTTCTTT,CASSYTGTSSGTEAFF
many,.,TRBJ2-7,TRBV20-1,TGCAGTGCTAGAGATGCGGGCGCGGCCTCCTACGAGCAGTACTTC,CSARDAGAASYEQYF
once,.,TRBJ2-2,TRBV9,TGTGCCAGCGGCGTAGAAGAATTCGCGAACACCGGGGAGCTGTTTTTT,CASGVEEFANTGELFF
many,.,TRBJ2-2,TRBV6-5,TGTGCCAGCAGTGACATGGGGCAGAACACCGGGGAGCTGTTTTTT,CASSDMGQNTGELFF
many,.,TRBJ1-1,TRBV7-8,TGTGCCAGCAGCCCCCTAGTCAGTGAAGCTTTCTTT,CASSPLVSEAFF
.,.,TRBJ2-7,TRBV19,TGTGCCAGTAGTATTGGCGGGAACTCCTACGAGCAGTACTTC,CASSIGGNSYEQYF
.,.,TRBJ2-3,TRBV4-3,TGCGCCGGCCGCCAAACGACCGCGGGGTTCGCCACAGATGCGCAGTGTTTT,CAGRQTTAGFATDAQCF
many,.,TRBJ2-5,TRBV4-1,TGCGCCAGCACCACAAGGGGGACTCCGGCTAGCGGTCAAGAGACCCAGTACTTC,CASTTRGTPASGQETQYF
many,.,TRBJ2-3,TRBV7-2,TGTGCCAGCAGCTTTGGTGGGGTAGGGGATAGCACAGATACGCAGTATTTT,CASSFGGVGDSTDTQYF
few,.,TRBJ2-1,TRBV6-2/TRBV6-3,TGTGCCAGCAGTTATCGGTTCCATGAGCAGTTCTTC,CASSYRFHEQFF
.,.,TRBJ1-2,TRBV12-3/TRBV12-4,TGTGCCAGCCGGCGGGTCACCTATGGCTACACCTTC,CASRRVTYGYTF
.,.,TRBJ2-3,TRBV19,TGTGCCAGTACTTGGCGTTTACGCTCAAGTCATCATACGCAGTATTTT,CASTWRLRSSHHTQYF
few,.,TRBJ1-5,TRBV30,TGTGCCTGGAGTGGTATAAGCAATCAGCCCCAGCATTTT,CAWSGISNQPQHF
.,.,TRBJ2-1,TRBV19,TGTGCCAGTAGTATCTTTGCGAGGGGGAATGAGCAGTTCTTC,CASSIFARGNEQFF
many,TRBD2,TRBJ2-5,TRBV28,TGTGCCAGCAGTTTTTCTCGCGAAGGACTAGCGGGTGAGACCCAGTACTTC,CASSFSREGLAGETQYF